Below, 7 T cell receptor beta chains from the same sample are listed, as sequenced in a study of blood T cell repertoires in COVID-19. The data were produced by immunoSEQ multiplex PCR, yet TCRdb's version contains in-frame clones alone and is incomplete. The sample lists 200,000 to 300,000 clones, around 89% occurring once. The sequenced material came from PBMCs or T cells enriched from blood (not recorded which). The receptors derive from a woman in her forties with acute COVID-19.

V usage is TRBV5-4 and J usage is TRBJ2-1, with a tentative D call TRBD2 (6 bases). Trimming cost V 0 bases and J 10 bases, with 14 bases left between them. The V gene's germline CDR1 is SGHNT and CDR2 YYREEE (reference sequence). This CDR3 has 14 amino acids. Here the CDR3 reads CASSLVGGLGEQFF. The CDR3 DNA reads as TGTGCCAGCAGCTTGGTGGGGGGACTGGGCGAGCAGTTCTTC.

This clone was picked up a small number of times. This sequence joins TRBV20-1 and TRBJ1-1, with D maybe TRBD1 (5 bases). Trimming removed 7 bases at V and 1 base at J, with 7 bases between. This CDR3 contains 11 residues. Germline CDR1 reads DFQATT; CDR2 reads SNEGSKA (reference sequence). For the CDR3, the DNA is TGCAGTGGAAGGGGGAACACTGAAGCTTTCTTT. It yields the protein CSGRGNTEAFF.

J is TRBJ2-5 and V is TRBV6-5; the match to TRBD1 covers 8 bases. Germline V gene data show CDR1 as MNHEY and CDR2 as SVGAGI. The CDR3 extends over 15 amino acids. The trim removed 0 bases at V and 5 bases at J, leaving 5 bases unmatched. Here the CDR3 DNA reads TGTGCCAGCAGTTACTCTAGGACAGGGAAGGAGACCCAGTACTTC. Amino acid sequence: CASSYSRTGKETQYF.

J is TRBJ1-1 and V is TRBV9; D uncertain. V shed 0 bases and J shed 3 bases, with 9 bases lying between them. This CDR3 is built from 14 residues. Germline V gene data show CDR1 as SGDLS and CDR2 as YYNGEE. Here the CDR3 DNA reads TGTGCCAGCAGCGTAGGGGGAGGGCACACTGAAGCTTTCTTT. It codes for CASSVGGGHTEAFF.

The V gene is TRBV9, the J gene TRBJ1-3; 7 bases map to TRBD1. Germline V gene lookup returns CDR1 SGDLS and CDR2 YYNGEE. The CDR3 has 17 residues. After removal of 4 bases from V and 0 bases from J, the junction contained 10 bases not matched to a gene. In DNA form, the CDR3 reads TGTGCCAGCAGCACAACTCCCGGGACAGTCTCTGGAAACACCATATATTTT. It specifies CASSTTPGTVSGNTIYF.

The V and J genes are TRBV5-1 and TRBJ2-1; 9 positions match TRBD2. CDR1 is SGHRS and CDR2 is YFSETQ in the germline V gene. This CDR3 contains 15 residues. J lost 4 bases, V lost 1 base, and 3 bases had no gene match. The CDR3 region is CASSLPSGNYNEQFF. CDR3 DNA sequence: TGCGCCAGCAGCTTGCCTAGCGGGAATTACAATGAGCAGTTCTTC.

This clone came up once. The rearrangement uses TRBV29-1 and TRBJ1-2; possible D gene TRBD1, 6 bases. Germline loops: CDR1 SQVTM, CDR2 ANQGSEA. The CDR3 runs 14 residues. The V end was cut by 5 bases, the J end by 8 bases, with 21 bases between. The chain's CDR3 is CSVQKSEGVKGYTF. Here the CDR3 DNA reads TGCAGCGTTCAAAAGAGCGAGGGGGTGAAAGGCTACACCTTC. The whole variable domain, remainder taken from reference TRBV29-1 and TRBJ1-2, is SAVISQKPSRDICQRGTSLTIQCQVDSQVTMMFWYRQQPGQSLTLIATANQGSEATYESGFVIDKFPISRPNLTFSTLTVSNMSPEDSSIYLCSVQKSEGVKGYTFGSGTRLTVV.